The entry that follows covers one TCR beta chain sequence. This receptor's antigen is unknown. Base qualities are missing; no much larger clone stands one base away. TCRbeta CDR3 regions were amplified from genomic DNA by means of the immunoSEQ Assay, a bias-controlled multiplex PCR. Per the source publication's procedure: The number of nucleated cells in each sample was estimated by amplification of reference gene primers within the assay. To quantify the absolute abundance of each unique TCRbeta CDR3 rearrangement, sequence reads were collapsed and filtered. For each sample, productive Simpson clonality was calculated as the square root of Simpson's diversity index across productive rearrangements. The source is immuneACCESS, and TCRdb retained only in-frame sequences with V and J called. Part of the clones is not carried over; for the studies checked, unresolved V genes explain less than half of this, and the remainder is unexplained. Clonal size and the V and J genes are those of that table, whereas D and trimming came from the DNA. The sample has around 230,000 clones on record, around 84% of them singletons. 2% to 2.5% of the sample lies in the top ten.

V and J are truncated by 6 bases and 5 bases respectively, leaving an intervening sequence of 10 bases. From cysteine to phenylalanine, the CDR3 is 12 amino acids long. Of all the DNA, just the CDR3 is kept, 36 bases in frame from base 1. The CDR1 and CDR2 encoded by the germline V gene are SGHDN and FVKESK. Another Seattle source contributed samples from volunteer blood donors who had recovered from COVID-19. The collaborating institutions used their own protocols to collect whole blood in K2EDTA tubes. Collaborator samples were shipped for TCRbeta analysis as frozen whole blood, isolated PBMCs, or DNA extracted from either sample type. These data come from a study of blood T cell repertoires in COVID-19 (dated by TCRdb to the early 2020s). For context, the study as a whole: Samples from collaborators originated in the United States, Italy and Spain and spanned both the acute and convalescent phases of COVID-19. Samples were obtained from the ongoing ImmuneRACE study (first 160 participants) and from over a thousand subjects provided by 6 global collaborators. Where available, HLA class I and class II types were obtained from metadata supplied by the sample provider rather than from assay-based typing. The repertoires were released in a freely available public database meant as a resource for research on the immune response to SARS-CoV-2. The dataset comprised deeply sampled blood TCRbeta repertoires from subjects exposed to, actively infected with, or recovered from COVID-19. A de-identified subject ID, COVID-19 status, age in years and sex were almost always included in the sample metadata. The material from the prospective study consisted of cDNA or gDNA derived from T cells, B-cell-depleted T cells, or PBMCs.

The study at large found these results: How much clinical and demographic metadata was included differed by source and by participant, and the metadata was provided uncurated.

The sequence was collected from a man in his forties who had recovered from COVID-19. The rearranged segments are TRBV14 and TRBJ2-5; D gene: possibly TRBD2, on 6 matching bases. The sequenced material came from peripheral blood. At the DNA level, the sequence is TGTGCCAGCAGTCGGACTATTGAGACCCAGTACTTC. Its amino acids are CASSRTIETQYF.